This T cell receptor (beta chain) was observed in a study of blood T cell repertoires in COVID-19. Study summary: Italy, Spain and the United States were the sources of the convalescent and acute COVID-19 samples.

Sequencing was performed with immunoSEQ multiplex PCR; in TCRdb, only in-frame clones are kept and a portion is missing. The sample lists about 170,000 clones; roughly 84% were seen once. The CDR3 sequence is 13 residues long. V lost 1 base and J 5 bases, leaving 9 bases between the germline ends. Germline-derived CDR1 and CDR2 are SGHNT and YYREEE (reference sequence). The material sequenced was peripheral blood. The TCR sequence derives from a man between 65 and 85 years old with active or convalescent COVID-19. The V call is TRBV5-4, the J call TRBJ2-5, with D hard to call. CDR3 loop: CASSLPAAETQYF. DNA for the CDR3: TGTGCCAGCAGCTTGCCAGCAGCGGAGACCCAGTACTTC.